The clone carrying this T cell receptor beta chain was seen many times. This CDR3 region has 14 residues. CDR1 is SEHNR, CDR2 FQNEAQ, per germline (reference sequence). V gave up 6 bases and J gave up 1 base, with 12 bases separating them. This sample stems from a study of T cells of healthy individuals. Using its own MiXCR run on the 5' RACE reads, TCRdb lists one record per CDR3 protein. Among tens of thousands of distinct CDR3 sequences listed, about a sixth were seen once. The genes are TRBV7-9 and TRBJ1-1; a possible D gene is TRBD1 (5 bases). This TCR came from a human donor in good health. In nucleotides, the CDR3 is TGTGCCAGCAGTACGGGGCGCGAGAACACTGAAGCTTTCTTT. It translates to CASSTGRENTEAFF. Full variable domain (remainder filled in from reference TRBV7-9 and TRBJ1-1): DTGVSQNPRHKITKRGQNVTFRCDPISEHNRLYWYRQTLGQGPEFLTYFQNEAQLEKSRLLSDRFSAERPKGSFSTLEIQRTEQGDSAMYLCASSTGRENTEAFFGQGTRLTVV.